Many counts were recorded for the clone carrying this T cell receptor beta chain. Its antigen remains unknown. TCRdb re-called the RT-PCR reads through MiXCR, storing one row per CDR3 protein. The repertoire holds roughly 540,000 distinct CDR3 sequences, with under 25% as singletons. The ends were cut back, 6 bases at V and 4 bases at J, with 9 bases in the middle. The CDR3 loop spans 13 amino acids. These data are taken from a study of response to subunit inactivated influenza vaccine. Study-wide points: Authors suggested each seasonal influenza vaccination recruits few new T cells.

These same records also appear under a second study, on T cells expressing NK-cell markers. That source adds: Generation of TCR beta cDNA was performed by 5'RACE template switching incorporating UMIs. Sorted CD3+CD56-NKG2C+, CD3+CD56+NKG2C+ and CD3+CD56+NKG2C- T cells supplied the TCR beta repertoires. In five or six donors, dominant CD3+CD56+NKG2C+ clonotypes ranked among the top 10 CD8+ clonotypes. The study found these clonotypes also leading the CD3+CD56-NKG2C+ fraction in a few donors.

The chain couples TRBV12-3 or TRBV12-4 to TRBJ1-4, with TRBD1 as a possible D gene (6 bases). The clonotype originates from a man in his forties or fifties who received an inactivated influenza vaccine. The sample consisted of CD4+ T cells sorted from PBMCs, taken about 13 days after vaccination. CDR3 coding DNA: TGTGCCAGCAGAGGGGGGATTAATGAAAAACTGTTTTTT. Protein product: CASRGGINEKLFF.